Below are 16 T cell receptor beta chains sequenced from a single sample in a study of blood T cell repertoires in COVID-19. Repertoires were generated with immunoSEQ multiplex PCR, while TCRdb's copy carries only in-frame clones and drops some. The table includes approximately 200,000 clones, roughly 80% detected once. What was sequenced was peripheral blood. The receptors shown here come from an elderly woman with acute or convalescent COVID-19.

The V gene is TRBV18, the J gene TRBJ2-1; 14 positions match TRBD2. Germline assignment: CDR1 KGHSH and CDR2 LQKENI. The CDR3 has 16 amino acids. Trimming removed 1 base from V and 10 bases from J; junction bases left unmatched: 6. Written as DNA, the CDR3 is TGTGCCAGCTCACCACGAGGACTAGCGGGGGGAAGGGAGCAGTTCTTC. It specifies CASSPRGLAGGREQFF. The full variable domain, its missing parts supplied by reference TRBV18 and TRBJ2-1, is NAGVMQNPRHLVRRRGQEARLRCSPMKGHSHVYWYRQLPEEGLKFMVYLQKENIIDESGMPKERFSAEFPKEGPSILRIQQVVRGDSAAYFCASSPRGLAGGREQFFGPGTRLTVL.

This clone appeared a single time. The chain combines TRBV25-1 with TRBJ1-1; possible D gene TRBD1, 6 bases. Germline V CDR1 and CDR2: MGHDK, SYGVNS. The CDR3 is made up of 17 amino acids. V shed 4 bases and J shed 2 bases, with 20 bases lying between them. Here the CDR3 reads CASSAPRRLGTNTEAFF. In DNA, the CDR3 is TGTGCCAGCAGTGCCCCCCGGCGACTGGGGACAAACACTGAAGCTTTCTTT.

Written as DNA, the CDR3 is TGTGCCAGCAGCTTAGGGACAGCTAACTATGGCTACACCTTC. Translated: CASSLGTANYGYTF. The chain uses TRBV7-2 and TRBJ1-2, with D perhaps matching TRBD1 (6 bases). This CDR3 spans 14 amino acids. The ends were cut back, 1 base at V and 0 bases at J, with 6 bases in the middle. Germline values: CDR1 SGHTA, CDR2 FQGNSA.

The chain employs TRBV6-5 and TRBJ2-3, with 9 bases that match TRBD2. Trimming removed 4 bases from V and 8 bases from J; junction bases left unmatched: 7. The germline V gene encodes CDR1 MNHEY and CDR2 SVGAGI. The CDR3 has 14 residues. The CDR3 loop is CASSSPSGEGTQYF. DNA for the CDR3: TGTGCCAGCAGTTCCCCTAGCGGGGAGGGTACGCAGTATTTT.

The V call is TRBV2, the J call TRBJ1-3; weak D call: TRBD1 (6 bases). Germline values: CDR1 SNHLY, CDR2 FYNNEI. This CDR3 is 13 amino acids long. V was pared by 6 bases and J by 4 bases, with 10 bases between. The CDR3 sequence: CASRPGTGNTIYF. CDR3 bases: TGTGCCAGCAGACCGGGGACAGGAAACACCATATATTTT. The full variable domain, rest sourced from reference TRBV2 and TRBJ1-3, is EPEVTQTPSHQVTQMGQEVILRCVPISNHLYFYWYRQILGQKVEFLVSFYNNEISEKSEIFDDQFSVERPDGSNFTLKIRSTKLEDSAMYFCASRPGTGNTIYFGEGSWLTVV.

The rearrangement uses TRBV28 and TRBJ2-3; 11 bases are a match to TRBD2. Germline V gene lookup returns CDR1 MDHEN and CDR2 SYDVKM. This CDR3 has 16 amino acids. The ends lost 5 bases at V and 0 bases at J; junction bases unmatched: 4. The DNA of the CDR3 is TGTGCCAGCAGTCCTAGCGGGGGGTCTAGCACAGATACGCAGTATTTT. Its translation: CASSPSGGSSTDTQYF.

The rearrangement joins TRBV27 to TRBJ2-5; tentative D call: TRBD1 (6 bases). The germline gives CDR1 MNHEY, CDR2 SMNVEV (reference sequence). The CDR3 extends over 14 amino acids. Trimming pared 10 bases from V and 0 bases from J, leaving 15 bases between. In nucleotides, the CDR3 is TGTGCCACCCGGCGGCAGGGGTACCAAGAGACCCAGTACTTC. Its translation: CATRRQGYQETQYF.

The V gene is TRBV6-6, the J gene TRBJ1-1; D remains ambiguous. Trimming shortened V by 2 bases and J by 2 bases, and 9 bases separated the two germline ends. The CDR3 runs to 14 residues. The germline V gene encodes CDR1 MNHNY and CDR2 SVGAGI (reference sequence). In DNA, the CDR3 is TGTGCCAGCAGTTACGGCCAGGATAACACTGAAGCTTTCTTT. It specifies CASSYGQDNTEAFF.

The rearrangement joins TRBV7-9 to TRBJ2-1, with 10 nucleotides matching TRBD2. The CDR3 is 17 residues long. Germline V lookup: CDR1 SEHNR, CDR2 FQNEAQ (reference sequence). Trimming removed 0 bases from V and 5 bases from J; junction bases left unmatched: 7. In DNA, the CDR3 is TGTGCCAGCAGCTTAGCGTATGAACTAGCGGGGAACAATGAGCAGTTCTTC. Translation: CASSLAYELAGNNEQFF.

The CDR3 DNA follows: TGTGCCAGTAGTATTGGACAGGGGCAAGAGACCCAGTACTTC. This gives the protein CASSIGQGQETQYF. This sequence joins TRBV19 and TRBJ2-5; the match to TRBD1 covers 9 bases. This CDR3 has 14 residues. The germline gives CDR1 LNHDA, CDR2 SQIVND (reference sequence). The V gene end was trimmed by 3 bases and the J gene end by 2 bases; junction bases not matched to a gene: 1.

The chain uses TRBV7-9 and TRBJ1-2; 10 bases match TRBD1. Trimming removed 1 base from V and 6 bases from J; junction bases left unmatched: 8. Germline V lookup: CDR1 SEHNR, CDR2 FQNEAQ (reference sequence). CDR3 size: 16 residues. The CDR3 DNA reads as TGTGCCAGCAGCTTAGGTATGGGACAGGGGAATAATGGCTACACCTTC. Protein sequence: CASSLGMGQGNNGYTF. Variable domain in full (rest from reference TRBV7-9 and TRBJ1-2): DTGVSQNPRHKITKRGQNVTFRCDPISEHNRLYWYRQTLGQGPEFLTYFQNEAQLEKSRLLSDRFSAERPKGSFSTLEIQRTEQGDSAMYLCASSLGMGQGNNGYTFGSGTRLTVV.

The J gene is TRBJ1-3, the V gene TRBV5-1; D not resolved. Trimming removed 3 bases at V and 0 bases at J, with 16 bases between. This CDR3 has 17 residues. The germline V gene has CDR1 SGHRS and CDR2 YFSETQ. CDR3 DNA: TGCGCCAGCAGCTCCCTTATGGGAGGGAGCTCTGGAAACACCATATATTTT. Translation gives CASSSLMGGSSGNTIYF.

The chain uses TRBV30 and TRBJ1-5, with a possible D match to TRBD1 (6 bases). This CDR3 region has 14 residues. The V end was cut by 1 base, the J end by 7 bases, with 14 bases between. The germline gives CDR1 GTSNPN, CDR2 SVGIG (reference sequence). CDR3 sequence reads: CAWSEKGGGQPQHF. In DNA, the CDR3 is TGTGCCTGGAGTGAGAAGGGGGGAGGGCAGCCCCAGCATTTT.

The rearrangement links TRBV2 to TRBJ2-1, with 9 bases aligning to TRBD1. V trimming: 6 bases; J trimming: 7 bases; junction bases outside the gene matches: 13. The CDR3 contains 16 residues. Germline CDR1 and CDR2: SNHLY and FYNNEI. The CDR3 DNA sequence: TGTGCCAGCAGGTCACCGGGACAGGGTAAAGAGAATGAGCAGTTCTTC. Protein sequence: CASRSPGQGKENEQFF.

This chain uses TRBV5-6 with TRBJ2-1; a possible D gene is TRBD1 (6 bases). CDR1 SGHDT and CDR2 YYEEEE come from the germline V gene. Trimming stripped 3 bases from V and 5 bases from J, with 15 bases between. The CDR3 runs 15 residues. This CDR3 is CASSSLGQRDNEQFF. The CDR3 DNA sequence: TGTGCCAGCAGCTCTCTTGGACAGAGGGACAATGAGCAGTTCTTC. The full variable domain, with the rest looked up from reference TRBV5-6 and TRBJ2-1, is DAGVTQSPTHLIKTRGQQVTLRCSPKSGHDTVSWYQQALGQGPQFIFQYYEEEERQRGNFPDRFSGHQFPNYSSELNVNALLLGDSALYLCASSSLGQRDNEQFFGPGTRLTVL.

In this sample, this clone turned up once. The gene calls are TRBV5-6 and TRBJ1-6; 8 nucleotides line up with TRBD1. Germline V lookup: CDR1 SGHDT, CDR2 YYEEEE. V was clipped by 4 bases and J by 7 bases; unmatched bases: 7. The CDR3 is 15 amino acids. The CDR3 reads CASSHTGTGNSPLHF. In DNA, the CDR3 is TGTGCCAGCAGCCATACCGGGACAGGAAATTCACCCCTCCACTTT.